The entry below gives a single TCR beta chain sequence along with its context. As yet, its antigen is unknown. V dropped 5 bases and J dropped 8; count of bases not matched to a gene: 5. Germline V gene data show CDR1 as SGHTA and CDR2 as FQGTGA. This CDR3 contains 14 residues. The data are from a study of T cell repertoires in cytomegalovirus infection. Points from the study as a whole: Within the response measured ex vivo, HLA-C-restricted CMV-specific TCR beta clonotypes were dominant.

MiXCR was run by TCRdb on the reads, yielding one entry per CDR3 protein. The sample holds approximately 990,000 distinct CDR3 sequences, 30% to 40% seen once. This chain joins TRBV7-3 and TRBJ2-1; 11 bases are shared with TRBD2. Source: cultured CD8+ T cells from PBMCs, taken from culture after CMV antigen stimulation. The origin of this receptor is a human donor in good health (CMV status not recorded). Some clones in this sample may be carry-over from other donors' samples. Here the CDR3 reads CASSGLAGFDEQFF. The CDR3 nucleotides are TGTGCCAGCAGCGGACTAGCGGGCTTTGATGAGCAGTTCTTC.